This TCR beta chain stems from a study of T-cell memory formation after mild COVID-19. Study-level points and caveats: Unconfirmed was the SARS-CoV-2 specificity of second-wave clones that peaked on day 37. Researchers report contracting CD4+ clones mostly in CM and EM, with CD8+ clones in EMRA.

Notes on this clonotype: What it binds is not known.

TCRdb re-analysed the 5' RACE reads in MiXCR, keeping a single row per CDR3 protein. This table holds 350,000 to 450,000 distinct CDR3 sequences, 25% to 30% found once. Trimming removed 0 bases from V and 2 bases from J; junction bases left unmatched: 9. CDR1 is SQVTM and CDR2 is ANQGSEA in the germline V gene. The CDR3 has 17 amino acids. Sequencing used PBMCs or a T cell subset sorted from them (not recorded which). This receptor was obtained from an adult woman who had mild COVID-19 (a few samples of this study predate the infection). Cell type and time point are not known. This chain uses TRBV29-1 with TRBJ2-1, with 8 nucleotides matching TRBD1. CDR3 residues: CSVEDPAGGLTYNEQFF. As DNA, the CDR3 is TGCAGCGTTGAAGATCCGGCAGGGGGCCTCACCTACAATGAGCAGTTCTTC.